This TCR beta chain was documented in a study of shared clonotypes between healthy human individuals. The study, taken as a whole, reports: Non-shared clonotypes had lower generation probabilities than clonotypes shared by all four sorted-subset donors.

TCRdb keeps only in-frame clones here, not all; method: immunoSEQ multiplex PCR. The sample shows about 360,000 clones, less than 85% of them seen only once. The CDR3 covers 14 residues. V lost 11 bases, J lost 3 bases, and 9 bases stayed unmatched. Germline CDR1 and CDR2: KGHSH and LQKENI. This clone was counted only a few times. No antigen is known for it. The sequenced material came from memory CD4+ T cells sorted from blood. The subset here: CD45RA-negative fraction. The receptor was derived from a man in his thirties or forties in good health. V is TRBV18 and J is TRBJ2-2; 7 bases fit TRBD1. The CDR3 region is CAAEDRIDTGELFF. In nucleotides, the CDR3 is TGTGCCGCCGAGGACAGGATCGACACCGGGGAGCTGTTTTTT.